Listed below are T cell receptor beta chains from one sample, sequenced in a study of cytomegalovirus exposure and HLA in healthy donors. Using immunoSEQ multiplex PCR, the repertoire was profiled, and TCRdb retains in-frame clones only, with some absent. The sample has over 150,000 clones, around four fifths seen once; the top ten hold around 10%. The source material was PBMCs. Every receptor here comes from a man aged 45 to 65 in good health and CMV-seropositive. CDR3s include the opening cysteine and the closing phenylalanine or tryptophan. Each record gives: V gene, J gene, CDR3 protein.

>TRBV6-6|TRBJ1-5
CASSSEGQPQHF
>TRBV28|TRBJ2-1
CASSSIGLAGSRSSYNEQFF
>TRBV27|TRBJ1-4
CASSRTGWEKLFF
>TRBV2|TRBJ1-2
CASTPDFLGTGHYGYTF
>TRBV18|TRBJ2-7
CASSLRDTYEQYF
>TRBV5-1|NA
CASSLGTGGTYEQYF
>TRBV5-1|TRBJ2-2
CASSSTSGATGELFF
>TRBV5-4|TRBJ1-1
CASSFWQGNTEAFF
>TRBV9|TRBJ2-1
CASSVVGSGKVNNEQFF
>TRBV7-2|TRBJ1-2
CASSVDTTNYGYTF
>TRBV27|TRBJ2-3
CASSLFGSPWYF
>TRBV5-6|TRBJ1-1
CASSLERGGGSTEAFF
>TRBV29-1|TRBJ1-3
CSVEETDGNTIYF
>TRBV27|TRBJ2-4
CARRKHLRGEVKNIQYF
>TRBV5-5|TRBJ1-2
CASSSQDRVVRYGYTF
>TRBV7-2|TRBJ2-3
CASSEGLAGTDTQYF
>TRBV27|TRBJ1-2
CASTGQGSVHGYTF